Listed below are T cell receptor beta chains from one sample, sequenced in a study of blood T cell repertoires in COVID-19. Clones were read by immunoSEQ multiplex PCR, and TCRdb kept only the in-frame ones, dropping some. In the table there are 28,000 or so clones, roughly nine tenths of which are singletons. Sequenced: peripheral blood. The origin of the receptors is a human donor in a cohort sampled during active COVID-19. Each CDR3 is given with its conserved first and last residue. A D gene is named only where the DNA matches it firmly. Size is omitted from some rows. Given values are once, few, many or a class for expanded clones.

j_gene,abundance,v_gene,d_gene,CDR3nt,CDR3aa
TRBJ1-4,.,TRBV18,.,TGTGCCAGCTCACCCAGCCCGGGGGCAACTAATGAAAAACTGTTTTTT,CASSPSPGATNEKLFF
TRBJ2-7,few,TRBV3-1/TRBV3-2,.,TGTGCCAGCAGCCAAGTTCAGTACGAGCAGTACTTC,CASSQVQYEQYF
TRBJ1-1,.,TRBV7-2,TRBD1,TGTGCCAGCAGCTTCCGGGACAGGGTAACTGAAGCTTTCTTT,CASSFRDRVTEAFF
TRBJ2-7,.,TRBV28,.,TGTGCCAGCAGTCATGATCAGGCCACGGCCTACGAGCAGTACTTC,CASSHDQATAYEQYF
TRBJ1-4,.,TRBV5-1,.,TGCGCCAGCAGCTTGGGACCCTCGGGGGAAAAACTGTTTTTT,CASSLGPSGEKLFF
TRBJ2-7,.,TRBV6-6,TRBD2,TGTGCCAGCAGTTACTCTACTAGCGGGGGCTACGAGCAGTACTTC,CASSYSTSGGYEQYF
TRBJ1-6,.,TRBV5-4,TRBD1,TGTGCCAGCAGCTTCTCTGCCGGGACAGGGGGTTCACCCCTCCACTTT,CASSFSAGTGGSPLHF
TRBJ1-5,.,TRBV6-6,.,TGTGCCAGCAGATGGACAGAGGAGGTTCAGCCCCAGCATTTT,CASRWTEEVQPQHF
TRBJ1-2,.,TRBV5-1,TRBD1,TGCGCCAGCAGCCCGGGACAGGGTACCGGGCAGGGCTACACCTTC,CASSPGQGTGQGYTF
TRBJ2-7,few,TRBV27,TRBD1,TGTGCCAGCAGTTCGGGGACAGGGGGCGCCGAGCAGTACTTC,CASSSGTGGAEQYF
TRBJ2-4,.,TRBV4-1,TRBD1,TGCGCCAGCAGCCAAGGGTTAGCTAGGGGGCTAGCCAAAAACATTCAGTACTTC,CASSQGLARGLAKNIQYF
TRBJ1-1,.,TRBV18,.,TGTGCCAGCTCACCTACAGCGAACACTGAAGCTTTCTTT,CASSPTANTEAFF
TRBJ1-3,.,TRBV28,.,TGTGCCAGCACCTCCCGCGGGGGGATCTCTGGAAACACCATATATTTT,CASTSRGGISGNTIYF
TRBJ2-7,.,TRBV3-1/TRBV3-2,.,TGTGCCAGCAGCCTGGGCGGACAGACCTCCTACGAGCAGTACTTC,CASSLGGQTSYEQYF
TRBJ2-2,.,TRBV11-2,.,TGTGCCAGCAGTCCAGGGGTTCGGAACACCGGGGAGCTGTTTTTT,CASSPGVRNTGELFF
TRBJ1-5,.,TRBV6-5,TRBD1,TGTGCCAGCAGTACAGACAGGGCAGGTCAGCCCCAGCATTTT,CASSTDRAGQPQHF
TRBJ1-4,.,TRBV7-2,.,TGTGCCAGCAGCTTAGTAGGCAGGGAAAAACTGTTTTTT,CASSLVGREKLFF
TRBJ1-1,.,TRBV9,.,TGTGCCAGCAGCGTTCTTGGGGCCATGAACACTGAAGCTTTCTTT,CASSVLGAMNTEAFF
TRBJ1-2,once,TRBV29-1,.,TGCAGCGTTGACCAGATTGATGGCTACACCTTC,CSVDQIDGYTF
TRBJ1-1,.,TRBV2,.,TGTGCCAGCAATATGAAAAGCCCTGAAGCTTTCTTT,CASNMKSPEAFF
TRBJ2-7,.,TRBV19,TRBD1,TGTGCCAGTACCCCAGGGGGAGCCTACGAGCAGTACTTC,CASTPGGAYEQYF
TRBJ2-7,.,TRBV5-1,.,TGCGCCAGCAGCTTGGCAGGGTCCAACGAGCAGTACTTC,CASSLAGSNEQYF
TRBJ1-2,.,TRBV7-9,.,TGTGCCAGCAGCACCGACAGTCCCTATGGCTACACCTTC,CASSTDSPYGYTF
TRBJ2-1,.,TRBV6-4,TRBD2,TGTGCCAGCAGTGACTTCGCGTCCCTTAGCGGGGGGCCTTCCGCGTACAATGAGCAGTTCTTC,CASSDFASLSGGPSAYNEQFF
TRBJ1-5,few,TRBV28,TRBD1,TGTGCCAGCAGTTACGGGACAGGGGCCAATCAGCCCCAGCATTTT,CASSYGTGANQPQHF
TRBJ2-5,.,TRBV3-1/TRBV3-2,TRBD2,TGTGCCAGCAGCCAACTAGGGACTAGCGGGGGTTCTCCCGGGTACTTC,CASSQLGTSGGSPGYF
TRBJ2-3,.,TRBV6-5,.,TGTGCCAGCAGTCCGACGGGGGTGATCACAGATACGCAGTATTTT,CASSPTGVITDTQYF
TRBJ1-1,.,TRBV6-5,TRBD1,TGTGCCAGCAGTAAGGGGACAGTCCAGGGAGCTGAAGCTTTCTTT,CASSKGTVQGAEAFF
TRBJ2-3,.,TRBV12-1,.,TGTGCCAGCAGCTTTAAAATCAGCGGGGGACCTTGGGGTACGCAGTATTTT,CASSFKISGGPWGTQYF
TRBJ2-2,.,TRBV28,TRBD2,TGTGCCAGCAGTCAATTCAGCGGGAGTTACGCCGGGGAGCTGTTTTTT,CASSQFSGSYAGELFF
TRBJ2-3,.,TRBV27,TRBD2,TGTGCCAGCAGTTCCCGGAGTAGCGGGAGACCAGATACGCAGTATTTT,CASSSRSSGRPDTQYF
TRBJ2-1,.,TRBV19,TRBD2,TGTGCCAGTAGTAATGGCGGGAGTGGGGTCTTC,CASSNGGSGVF
TRBJ2-1,.,TRBV11-1,.,TGTGCCAGCAGACTAAAACCTGGGGAGTACTACAATGAGCAGTTCTTC,CASRLKPGEYYNEQFF
TRBJ2-6,.,TRBV27,.,TGTGCCAGCAAACGGGTGGAGGGGATCCCTGGGGCCAACGTCCTGACTTTC,CASKRVEGIPGANVLTF
TRBJ2-1,.,TRBV27,.,TGTGCCAGCAATCTCAGGGGTGACAATGAGCAGTTCTTC,CASNLRGDNEQFF
TRBJ1-1,.,TRBV7-9,TRBD1,TGTGCCAGCAGCCTGACAGGGATCGCTTTCTTT,CASSLTGIAFF
TRBJ2-4,.,TRBV7-2,TRBD2,TGTGCCAGCAGCCCGTCCGGGACTAGCGGGGAAAACATTCAGTACTTC,CASSPSGTSGENIQYF
TRBJ2-7,.,TRBV5-1,TRBD2,TGCGCCAGCAGCTCAGGGACTAGCGGGGCCGAATGGTACTTC,CASSSGTSGAEWYF
TRBJ1-2,.,TRBV9,.,TGTGCCAGCAGCTCACCGCGGGGTGGCTACACCTTC,CASSSPRGGYTF
TRBJ1-2,.,TRBV7-8,.,TGTGCCAGCAGCTTAGATTCTGGAGGGAGCTATGGCTACACCTTC,CASSLDSGGSYGYTF
TRBJ2-6,.,TRBV5-4,TRBD1,TGTGCCAGCAGCAGGACAGGGTCTGGGGCCAACGTCCTGACTTTC,CASSRTGSGANVLTF
TRBJ2-3,.,TRBV28,.,TGTGCCAGCTTCTCACTTGGCGGTGGCACAGATACGCAGTATTTT,CASFSLGGGTDTQYF
TRBJ2-2,.,TRBV6-5,.,TGTGCCACCAGGACATCGGACACCGGGGAGCTGTTTTTT,CATRTSDTGELFF
TRBJ2-7,.,TRBV5-5,.,TGTGCCAGCAGCCCCGGATGGGCCAGGAGACGGGGGGAGCAGTACTTC,CASSPGWARRRGEQYF
TRBJ2-2,.,TRBV27,.,TGTGCCAGCAGTGAGCCCCTCACCGGGGAGCTGTTTTTT,CASSEPLTGELFF
TRBJ2-4,.,TRBV5-1,.,TGCGCCAGCAGCCTGGGGGGGCTGAGTGGAAACATTCAGTACTTC,CASSLGGLSGNIQYF
TRBJ1-6,once,TRBV7-2,.,TGTGCCAGCAGCGGAAGGGGGAGGGATTCACCCCTCCACTTT,CASSGRGRDSPLHF
TRBJ1-5,.,TRBV5-4,.,TGTGCCAGCAGAAACCGGGACACGAACGAGCCCCAGCATTTT,CASRNRDTNEPQHF
TRBJ1-6,.,TRBV19,TRBD1,TGTGCCAGTAGTCTACTAACAGGGGGCGCGGGTTCACCCCTCCACTTT,CASSLLTGGAGSPLHF
TRBJ2-7,.,TRBV19,.,TGTGCCAGTAGTATACGGCCCAGGGGATATCAAGTCTACGAGCAGTACTTC,CASSIRPRGYQVYEQYF
TRBJ2-4,once,TRBV3-1/TRBV3-2,TRBD2,TGTGCCAGCAGCCTCGCGTATAGCGGGGGGCTTACCAAAAACATTCAGTACTTC,CASSLAYSGGLTKNIQYF
TRBJ1-6,.,TRBV25-1,.,TGTGCCAGCAGAGAAGGGCAGAGAAATTCACCCCTCCACTTT,CASREGQRNSPLHF
TRBJ1-5,.,TRBV6-4,TRBD1,TGTGCCAGCAGCGTGGACAGGGGGAATCAGCCCCAGCATTTT,CASSVDRGNQPQHF
TRBJ2-1,.,TRBV11-3,.,TGTGCCAGCAGCTTAGAGGGACATGACAATGAGCAGTTCTTC,CASSLEGHDNEQFF